These T cell receptor beta chains were read from a single sample in a study of blood T cell repertoires in COVID-19. The table came from immunoSEQ multiplex PCR; TCRdb's copy has only in-frame clones and leaves some out. The data hold around 120,000 clones, with 60% to 85% observed a single time. The sample consisted of peripheral blood. These receptors originate from a man aged 65 to 85 with acute or convalescent COVID-19. Each CDR3 is given with its conserved first and last residue. A D gene is named only where the DNA matches it firmly. Size values are once, few and many counts, or a class for expanded clones, and some rows have none.

d_call,j_call,v_call,clone_size,cdr3_nt,cdr3_aa
TRBD1,TRBJ2-5,TRBV11-3,-,TGTGCCAGCAGCTTCTTGCTCGACAGGGGAAGAGAGACCCAGTACTTC,CASSFLLDRGRETQYF
TRBD1,TRBJ2-1,TRBV2,-,TGTGCCAGCAGCGCGCAGGGGGCCAACAACAATGAGCAGTTCTTC,CASSAQGANNNEQFF
TRBD1,TRBJ1-1,TRBV29-1,-,TGCAGCGTTCCACTCTCAGGGGGAGGCACTGAAGCTTTCTTT,CSVPLSGGGTEAFF
-,TRBJ1-1,TRBV19,-,TGTGCCAGTAGTATAGTACAGAAGAACACTGAAGCTTTCTTT,CASSIVQKNTEAFF
-,TRBJ2-7,TRBV6-5,-,TGTGCCAGCAGTTACCTTGGAGGCAGACCCTACGAGCAGTACTTC,CASSYLGGRPYEQYF
TRBD2,TRBJ2-1,TRBV18,once,TGTGCCAGCTCACCGGCTAGCGGCACCTACAATGAGCAGTTCTTC,CASSPASGTYNEQFF
-,TRBJ1-1,TRBV19,few,TGTGCCAGTAGTACCCGGACAGTGGGATGGGGTGAAGCTTTCTTT,CASSTRTVGWGEAFF
-,TRBJ2-1,TRBV5-1,-,TGCGCCAGCAGTCAGTCCGGGGGCTACAATGAGCAGTTCTTC,CASSQSGGYNEQFF
-,TRBJ1-2,TRBV6-2/TRBV6-3,many,TGTGCCAGCAGTTACCGCGGAGGGGACCGCTATGGCTACACCTTC,CASSYRGGDRYGYTF
TRBD1,TRBJ2-7,TRBV7-9,-,TGTGCCAGCAGCTTAGGGACAGGGGGCGAGCAGTACTTC,CASSLGTGGEQYF
-,TRBJ1-6,TRBV6-6,-,TGTGCCAGCAGTCCACAAGGAGATAATTCACCCCTCCACTTT,CASSPQGDNSPLHF
-,TRBJ2-7,TRBV3-1/TRBV3-2,-,TGTGCCAGCAGCCAAGATTATCGAGGCACCGAGCAGTACTTC,CASSQDYRGTEQYF
TRBD1,TRBJ1-5,TRBV19,-,TGTGCCAACACAGGGGCGCCCCCCAATCAGCCCCAGCATTTT,CANTGAPPNQPQHF
-,TRBJ2-3,TRBV4-2,-,TGTGCCAGCAGCCAAGCAGGAGGAGGTGGCGGACCCTACACAGATACGCAGTATTTT,CASSQAGGGGGPYTDTQYF
-,TRBJ2-7,TRBV5-5,-,TGTGCCAGCAGCTTGTCCAATAACATCTACGAGCAGTACTTC,CASSLSNNIYEQYF
TRBD1,TRBJ2-7,TRBV10-3,-,TGTGCCATCAGACTAACCGGGACAGGACACTACGAGCAGTACTTC,CAIRLTGTGHYEQYF
TRBD2,TRBJ2-1,TRBV14,-,TGTGCCAGCAGCTTTCTAGGGGGAGGGCCCCTAGCGGGAGCCTACAATGAGCAGTTCTTC,CASSFLGGGPLAGAYNEQFF
-,TRBJ1-3,TRBV25-1,-,TGTGCCAGCACCAGCTCTGGAAACACCATATATTTT,CASTSSGNTIYF
TRBD1,TRBJ1-2,TRBV6-2/TRBV6-3,-,TGTGCCAGCAGCTTGGGACAGCACTATGGCTACACCTTC,CASSLGQHYGYTF
TRBD1,TRBJ2-2,TRBV10-3,-,TGTGCCATCAGCTTACAGGGGAACGGGGAGCTGTTTTTT,CAISLQGNGELFF
-,TRBJ2-7,TRBV20-1,-,TGCAGTGCTAGTTTGGGACAAACCCCCTACGAGCAGTACTTC,CSASLGQTPYEQYF
-,TRBJ1-1,TRBV7-2,-,TGTGCCAGCAGCGGCAACACTGAAGCTTTCTTT,CASSGNTEAFF
-,TRBJ1-6,TRBV9,-,TGTGCCAGCAGCGGAACACAGGGCGCTATTAATTCACCCCTCCACTTT,CASSGTQGAINSPLHF
TRBD2,TRBJ2-1,TRBV7-2,-,TGTGCCAGCAGCCTGGCTAGCGGAGACAATGAGCAGTTCTTC,CASSLASGDNEQFF
-,TRBJ2-5,TRBV19,-,TGTGCCAGTAGTAAACAACAAGAGACCCAGTACTTC,CASSKQQETQYF
-,TRBJ2-2,TRBV4-3,-,TGCGCCAGCAGCCAACAGCCCGGGGGCGGGGAGCTGTTTTTT,CASSQQPGGGELFF
-,TRBJ2-3,TRBV7-3,-,TGTGCCAGCAGCCAAGGCGGATTCACAGATACGCAGTATTTT,CASSQGGFTDTQYF
-,TRBJ2-7,TRBV29-1,few,TGCAGCGTTGAAGATCAATACGAGCAGTACTTC,CSVEDQYEQYF
-,TRBJ2-1,TRBV5-1,-,TGCGCCAGCAGCTTGGAGGGATGGGCAGGGGCCTACAATGAGCAGTTCTTC,CASSLEGWAGAYNEQFF
-,TRBJ1-1,TRBV5-6,-,TGTGCCAGCAGGCCCGGGGGAGGGTGGTACACTGAAGCTTTCTTT,CASRPGGGWYTEAFF
-,TRBJ2-1,TRBV7-9,-,TGTGCCAGCAGCTTAGGGGGGCCCTACAATGAGCAGTTCTTC,CASSLGGPYNEQFF
-,TRBJ2-7,TRBV2,-,TGTGCCAGCAGTGAAGCTCCGAGCGAGCAGTACTTC,CASSEAPSEQYF
-,TRBJ1-5,TRBV12-5,few,TGTGCTAGTGGTTCCGGGACACATAGCAATCAGCCCCAGCATTTT,CASGSGTHSNQPQHF
-,TRBJ1-2,TRBV7-3,-,TGTGCCAGCAGCTTAACGGCCAGGGGAGCGTCTAACTATGGCTACACCTTC,CASSLTARGASNYGYTF
TRBD1,TRBJ2-7,TRBV11-2,few,TGTGCCAGCAGCCCCGTCCGGAGACAGGGGTCCTACGAGCAGTACTTC,CASSPVRRQGSYEQYF
-,TRBJ1-1,TRBV6-2/TRBV6-3,-,TGTGCCAGCAGTTACCAGGGAACAGCCATGAACACTGAAGCTTTCTTT,CASSYQGTAMNTEAFF
TRBD1,TRBJ2-5,TRBV7-2,few,TGTGCCAGCAGCTTAGCGAGGACAGGGGGCCAGTACTTC,CASSLARTGGQYF
TRBD1,TRBJ1-5,TRBV6-5,-,TGTGCCAGCAGTTTTAGGACAGGGGTTCATCAGCCCCAGCATTTT,CASSFRTGVHQPQHF
-,TRBJ1-2,TRBV6-5,-,TGTGCCAGCAGTTACGTAGGGGCCGGTGGCTACACCTTC,CASSYVGAGGYTF
TRBD1,TRBJ1-5,TRBV6-2/TRBV6-3,-,TGTGCCAGCAACCCACAGGGGGCCCTGTCAAATCAGCCCCAGCATTTT,CASNPQGALSNQPQHF
TRBD1,TRBJ2-1,TRBV5-1,-,TGCGCCAGCAGCCTCGGACAGGGGCCTAACAATGAGCAGTTCTTC,CASSLGQGPNNEQFF
-,TRBJ1-5,TRBV18,-,TGTGCCAGCTCACCACTTGAGGGTCAGCCCCAGCATTTT,CASSPLEGQPQHF
TRBD2,TRBJ2-4,TRBV19,-,TGTGCCACCACGGGTAGCGGGGGGGCAAACATTCAGTACTTC,CATTGSGGANIQYF
TRBD1,TRBJ1-2,TRBV11-2,-,TGTGCCAGCAGCTTAGGACTGACAGGGGGCGGCTATGGCTACACCTTC,CASSLGLTGGGYGYTF
TRBD1,TRBJ2-7,TRBV5-4,-,TGTGCCAGCAGTTCAGGGGGCCTGAGCTCCTACGAGCAGTACTTC,CASSSGGLSSYEQYF
-,TRBJ2-3,TRBV11-3,few,TGTGCCAGCAGCCCGGGCAGGGTGACTGCAGATACGCAGTATTTT,CASSPGRVTADTQYF
TRBD2,TRBJ2-3,TRBV20-1,-,TGCAGTGCTAGTTTTCGGGGGGGGCCCACAGATACGCAGTATTTT,CSASFRGGPTDTQYF
-,TRBJ1-6,TRBV6-5,-,TGTGCCAGCAGTTATTCCAGGGTCTATAATTCACCCCTCCACTTT,CASSYSRVYNSPLHF
TRBD1,TRBJ2-3,TRBV6-5,-,TGTGCCAGCAGTAAGGGACAGGGGGTGGGAAATACGCAGTATTTT,CASSKGQGVGNTQYF
-,TRBJ2-3,TRBV6-4,-,TGTGCCAGCAGTGACAGGCAGGGCAGCACAGATACGCAGTATTTT,CASSDRQGSTDTQYF
-,TRBJ1-4,TRBV6-1,-,TGTGCCAGCAGTGATGTCGGACTTGTAAATGAAAAACTGTTTTTT,CASSDVGLVNEKLFF
-,TRBJ1-2,TRBV12-5,-,TGTGCTAGTGGTTTGGCAGAATTCTCCGGGCGGAGGGGTGGCTACACCTTC,CASGLAEFSGRRGGYTF
-,TRBJ1-1,TRBV5-4,-,TGTGCCAGCAGCTTGGCAGGGGCGCGGACTGAAGCTTTCTTT,CASSLAGARTEAFF
TRBD1,TRBJ1-2,TRBV6-5,-,TGTGCCAGCAGTCAATCCGGGACAGTCTATGGCTACACCTTC,CASSQSGTVYGYTF
-,TRBJ1-2,TRBV4-1,-,TGCGCCAGCAGCCTCTTGGACGGAGTCGGGAGCTACACCTTC,CASSLLDGVGSYTF
TRBD1,TRBJ1-5,TRBV4-3,-,TGCGCCAGCAGCCAAGAGTGGGACAGGGGTTACCAGCCCCAGCATTTT,CASSQEWDRGYQPQHF
-,TRBJ1-6,TRBV6-2/TRBV6-3,-,TGTGCCAGCAGTTACGGCAGGGATTCACCCCTCCACTTT,CASSYGRDSPLHF
TRBD2,TRBJ2-7,TRBV6-2/TRBV6-3,-,TGTGCCAGCAGCCCAATTACGAGGGCTAGCGGGGCCTACGAGCAGTACTTC,CASSPITRASGAYEQYF
-,TRBJ1-2,TRBV25-1,-,TGTGCCAGCAGTGCCAGGGAAGCTGGTGGCTACACCTTC,CASSAREAGGYTF
-,TRBJ1-2,TRBV20-1,-,TGCAGTGCTAGTAATCAGGGTCCCATCTATGGCTACACCTTC,CSASNQGPIYGYTF